The present entry profiles one T cell receptor beta chain with its context. Libraries were prepared by immunoSEQ multiplex PCR; TCRdb keeps only in-frame clonotypes and omits some of them. The table lists approximately 300,000 clones, roughly 85% of them singletons, with approximately 1.9% in the top ten. The CDR3 totals 13 residues. Germline V CDR1 and CDR2: SGHNT, YYREEE (reference sequence). The germline V and J ends were trimmed by 3 bases and 3 bases, with 7 bases remaining between them. All enrollees were roughly 18 to 95 years old and from 25 or so US areas. This sample was included in a study of blood T cell repertoires in COVID-19. Looking at the study overall: COVID-19 samples from acute and convalescent phases originated in the United States, Italy and Spain. T cells, B-cell-depleted T cells, or PBMCs supplied cDNA or gDNA.

This chain joins TRBV5-4 and TRBJ2-1; perhaps TRBD1 as D (5 bases). The sequence was obtained from a woman younger than 45 who had been exposed to COVID-19. Sequenced: PBMCs or T cells enriched from blood (not recorded which). The CDR3: CASSSDSYNEQFF. CDR3 nucleotides: TGTGCCAGCAGCTCAGACAGCTACAATGAGCAGTTCTTC.